One sample yielded the 2 T cell receptor beta chains listed below, sequenced in a study of radiotherapy plus CTLA-4 blockade in lung cancer (dated by TCRdb to the late 2010s). Library prep was done by the immunoSEQ multiplex PCR assay. The immuneACCESS repertoire file appears here via TCRdb, limited to in-frame rearrangements. These files lack a portion of the clones; in checked studies, under half of the deficit traces to unresolved V genes, and the cause of the others is not known. The sample table shows tens of thousands of clones, and more than 60% are seen once. The top ten constitute 3.2% of the sample. The material was peripheral blood, obtained from a patient treated with radiotherapy plus ipilimumab. The receptors come from a human donor with non-small cell lung cancer who had a partial response to radiotherapy plus ipilimumab.

The chain employs TRBV6-5 and TRBJ1-1; possible D gene TRBD1, 5 bases. Germline CDR1 and CDR2: MNHEY and SVGAGI. This CDR3 comprises 15 residues. Trimming removed 6 bases at V and 4 bases at J, with 18 bases between. This CDR3 is CASSQQTVGSTEAFF. The CDR3 DNA is TGTGCCAGCAGCCAACAGACAGTCGGAAGCACTGAAGCTTTCTTT.

CDR3 coding DNA: TGTGCCAGCAGCTCACTAGCGGGGGGGGGCACAGATACGCAGTATTTT. Its protein product is CASSSLAGGGTDTQYF. The V and J genes are TRBV7-2 and TRBJ2-3, with 13 bases identical to TRBD2. The CDR3 loop spans 16 amino acids. J lost 1 base, V lost 4 bases, and 2 bases had no gene match. Germline CDR1 and CDR2: SGHTA and FQGNSA. Full variable domain (rest looked up from reference TRBV7-2 and TRBJ2-3): GAGVSQSPSNKVTEKGKDVELRCDPISGHTALYWYRQSLGQGLEFLIYFQGNSAPDKSGLPSDRFSAERTGGSVSTLTIQRTQQEDSAVYLCASSSLAGGGTDTQYFGPGTRLTVL.